This is a list of T cell receptor beta chains from one sample in a study of cytomegalovirus exposure and HLA in healthy donors. TCRdb's table, derived via immunoSEQ multiplex PCR, lists solely in-frame clones and lacks some. The repertoire holds roughly 140,000 clones, approximately 80% seen once, with 5.1% in the top ten. The specimen was PBMCs. These receptors originate from a male donor in good health and CMV-seronegative. Each CDR3 is given with its conserved first and last residue. The D gene is left open where the match is weak. Not every row has a clone size; where given, it reads once, few, many or a size class.

. . TRBJ2-7 TRBV5-1 TGCGCCAGCAGACCAGCTCTTTCATTACAGGACTACGAGCAGTACTTC CASRPALSLQDYEQYF
. once TRBJ1-5 TRBV6-6 TGTGCCAGCACTAAAGACAGTATCAATCAGCCCCAGCATTTT CASTKDSINQPQHF
. few TRBJ2-2 TRBV10-3 TGTGCCGTCGGAGGAGTAGACGGGGAGCTGTTTTTT CAVGGVDGELFF
TRBD1 . TRBJ1-6 TRBV7-9 TGTGCCAGCAGCCGGGGACAGGCTGGGAATTCACCCCTCCACTTT CASSRGQAGNSPLHF
TRBD1 . TRBJ2-4 TRBV29-1 TGCAGCGTTGGGTTGGGACAGGGCCTACTAGGCAAAAACATTCAGTACTTC CSVGLGQGLLGKNIQYF
TRBD1 few TRBJ1-4 TRBV29-1 TGCAGCGTGGAGGTCGTACAGGGGGTTCGTAAACTGTTTTTT CSVEVVQGVRKLFF
. . TRBJ2-6 TRBV14 TGTGCCAGCAGCCAAGGGACTACTTCCCCCTTCTCTGGGGCCAACGTCCTGACTTTC CASSQGTTSPFSGANVLTF
TRBD1 . TRBJ1-5 TRBV30 TGTGCCTGGAGTGTTACTGGGCAGGGGGTTCAGCCCCAGCATTTT CAWSVTGQGVQPQHF
. . TRBJ1-1 TRBV30 TGTGCCTGGAGTGTACTACTGAACACTGAAGCTTTCTTT CAWSVLLNTEAFF
. . TRBJ1-3 TRBV7-2 TGTGCCAGCAGCTTAAATCATGGAAACACCATATATTTT CASSLNHGNTIYF
TRBD2 . TRBJ2-1 TRBV6-5 TGTGCCAGCAGTTTAGGGACTAGCGGACCCAATGAGCAGTTCTTC CASSLGTSGPNEQFF
TRBD1 . TRBJ2-2 TRBV29-1 TGCAGCGTTGAAACAACCGGGACAGGGACCACCGGGGAGCTGTTTTTT CSVETTGTGTTGELFF
TRBD1 . TRBJ1-5 TRBV7-8 TGTGCCAGCAGCCCCACTGACAGGGCGATAGGGCCCCAGCATTTT CASSPTDRAIGPQHF
. . TRBJ2-7 TRBV6-6 TGTGCCAGCAAACTTACAGGGACCTCCTACGAGCAGTACTTC CASKLTGTSYEQYF
. . TRBJ1-5 TRBV18 TGTGCCAGCTCCCGCCAAACAGGGAGGGTTCAGCCCCAGCATTTT CASSRQTGRVQPQHF
TRBD1 many TRBJ1-2 TRBV6-6 TGTGCCAGCAGCCAGACGCAGGGGGGCTATGGCTACACCTTC CASSQTQGGYGYTF
TRBD1 . TRBJ2-3 TRBV4-1 TGCGCCAGCAGCCAAGAGGGACAGAGTACAGATACGCAGTATTTT CASSQEGQSTDTQYF
. few TRBJ1-1 TRBV6-1 TGTGCCAGCATTCTTCAGGGCTTGACTGAAGCTTTCTTT CASILQGLTEAFF
TRBD1 . TRBJ1-1 TRBV4-2 TGTGCCAGCAGCCAAGAAATTGGGACAGGGTATACTGAAGCTTTCTTT CASSQEIGTGYTEAFF
TRBD1 . TRBJ2-3 TRBV7-8 TGTGCCAGCACCTACGGGGAACAGGGGGATCTTTTACGGGGGCAGTATTTT CASTYGEQGDLLRGQYF
. . TRBJ1-1 TRBV11-2 TGTGCCAGCAGCCAACAGAGGAACACTGAAGCTTTCTTT CASSQQRNTEAFF
. . TRBJ1-1 TRBV7-2 TGTGCCAGCAGACCTACCGGGGGGAACACTGAAGCTTTCTTT CASRPTGGNTEAFF
. few TRBJ2-2 TRBV7-8 TGTGCCAGCAGCTCCTACACCGGGGAGCTGTTTTTT CASSSYTGELFF
TRBD2 . TRBJ2-1 TRBV28 TGTGCCAGCAGTGCTTCGGAGCGGGGGGGTTACAATGAGCAGTTCTTC CASSASERGGYNEQFF
. . TRBJ2-5 TRBV4-3 TGCGCCAGCAGCCAAGATCTGGGAGGGGGGTCGGGGACCCAGTACTTC CASSQDLGGGSGTQYF
. . TRBJ1-1 TRBV5-1 TGCGCCAGCAGCCCCTGGCGGGGTGTGGGGAACACTGAAGCTTTCTTT CASSPWRGVGNTEAFF
TRBD1 . TRBJ2-1 TRBV18 TGTGCCAGCTCAACCACTATAGGGACAGGGAGGTTAAACTCCTACAATGAGCAGTTCTTC CASSTTIGTGRLNSYNEQFF
TRBD2 . TRBJ2-3 TRBV9 TGTGCCAGCAGCGCCCGGGGGGGGGTCACAGATACGCAGTATTTT CASSARGGVTDTQYF
. . TRBJ1-5 TRBV6-5 TGTGCCAGCAGTTACACTAATCAGCCCCAGCATTTT CASSYTNQPQHF
. . TRBJ1-1 TRBV7-9 TGTGCCAGCAGCTTAGAGATTCCGGTAGCTTTCTTT CASSLEIPVAFF
. . TRBJ1-1 TRBV10-3 TGTGCCATCAGTGAGAACACCAGGGGTTGGACTGAAGCTTTCTTT CAISENTRGWTEAFF
. few TRBJ2-1 TRBV5-1 TGCGCCAGCAGCTTGGTTACAGTCAGATCCTACAATGAGCAGTTCTTC CASSLVTVRSYNEQFF
TRBD1 . TRBJ1-5 TRBV10-1 TGCGCCAGCAGTGGAGGTGGGGTAGGGGGCCAGCCCCAGCATTTT CASSGGGVGGQPQHF
. once TRBJ1-1 TRBV6-4 TGTGCCAGCAGTGGATACCCGGGTGGCACTGAAGCTTTCTTT CASSGYPGGTEAFF
. . TRBJ1-2 TRBV7-2 TGTGCCAGCAGCTTAGGGGCGGGGGCCGGGGGAGGCTACACCTTC CASSLGAGAGGGYTF
TRBD1 . TRBJ2-7 TRBV7-8 TGTGCCAGCAGCTTTGGGACAGACGCTTACGAGCAGTACTTC CASSFGTDAYEQYF
TRBD2 . TRBJ2-7 TRBV5-4 TGTGCCAGCAGCTTGGGGCCTCGGGGGGTCTACGAGCAGTACTTC CASSLGPRGVYEQYF
. once TRBJ1-1 TRBV6-5 TGTGCCAGCAGTGCCCCCGCAGTGAACACTGAAGCTTTCTTT CASSAPAVNTEAFF
TRBD2 . TRBJ2-3 TRBV7-6 TGTGCCAGCAGTCTTATAGCGGGAAACACAGATACGCAGTATTTT CASSLIAGNTDTQYF
TRBD1 . TRBJ2-7 TRBV9 TGTGCCAGCAGCGTAACCCCACAGGGGGGATACGAGCAGTACTTC CASSVTPQGGYEQYF
. . TRBJ2-3 TRBV28 TGTGCCAGCAGTTTAGTTTCGGGGGGCACAGATACGCAGTATTTT CASSLVSGGTDTQYF
TRBD1 . TRBJ1-2 TRBV6-5 TGTGCCAGCAGTACCGGACAGGGCTGGGGCTACACCTTC CASSTGQGWGYTF
TRBD2 . TRBJ2-1 TRBV10-2 TGCGCCAGCAGTGGTCGCGGGGGGGCTACGCGGAATGAGCAGTTCTTC CASSGRGGATRNEQFF
. . TRBJ2-5 TRBV20-1 TGCAGTGCCACACGCATAGAGACCCAGTACTTC CSATRIETQYF
. . TRBJ2-1 TRBV6-1 TGTGCCAGCAAGAGGGACACCTACAATGAGCAGTTCTTC CASKRDTYNEQFF
. few TRBJ2-7 TRBV28 TGTGCCAGCAGCCGTCTTTTCAGGGTTGAGCAGTACTTC CASSRLFRVEQYF
. . TRBJ2-4 TRBV7-8 TGTGCCAGCAGCTTATTGGAGGCGGTTCAGTACTTC CASSLLEAVQYF
. . TRBJ1-1 TRBV5-1 TGCGCCAGCAGCAATAGACAGGAGGTGAACACTGAAGCTTTCTTT CASSNRQEVNTEAFF
. . TRBJ2-7 TRBV11-2 TGTGCCAGCAGCTCAGAGGACAGAAGCTCCTACGAGCAGTACTTC CASSSEDRSSYEQYF
TRBD1 . TRBJ1-2 TRBV6-1 TGTGCCAGCAGTGAGGGGACAGGGGGCTTCTATGGCTACACCTTC CASSEGTGGFYGYTF
. . TRBJ1-3 TRBV19 TGTGCCAGTACCACGCCAGATTCGGGAAACACCATATATTTT CASTTPDSGNTIYF
. . TRBJ2-3 TRBV2 TGTGCCAGCAGTGACCCAGGGAAGAGGACAGATACGCAGTATTTT CASSDPGKRTDTQYF
TRBD1 . TRBJ1-4 TRBV7-9 TGTGCCAGCAGCGCCTCCGGGACAGCTAATGAAAAACTGTTTTTT CASSASGTANEKLFF
TRBD1 . TRBJ2-6 TRBV28 TGTGCCAGCGACAGGGCAAGCTCTGGGGCCAACGTCCTGACTTTC CASDRASSGANVLTF
TRBD1 . TRBJ1-1 TRBV4-3 TGCGCCAGCAAACCGGGACAGGGGAACACTGAAGCTTTCTTT CASKPGQGNTEAFF
. . TRBJ1-3 TRBV9 TGTGCCAGCAGCGTAAGGGGAGGGATAAGCTCTGGAAACACCATATATTTT CASSVRGGISSGNTIYF
TRBD1 . TRBJ2-5 TRBV4-2 TGTGCCAGCAGCCAACTAACCGGGACAGGGGGCGCGGAGACCCAGTACTTC CASSQLTGTGGAETQYF
. . TRBJ1-4 TRBV28 TGTGCCATCTCGGGAGGTACTAATGAAAAACTGTTTTTT CAISGGTNEKLFF
TRBD2 . TRBJ2-3 TRBV10-3 TGTGCCATTGCGGGGGGGCTAGTGGATACGCAGTATTTT CAIAGGLVDTQYF